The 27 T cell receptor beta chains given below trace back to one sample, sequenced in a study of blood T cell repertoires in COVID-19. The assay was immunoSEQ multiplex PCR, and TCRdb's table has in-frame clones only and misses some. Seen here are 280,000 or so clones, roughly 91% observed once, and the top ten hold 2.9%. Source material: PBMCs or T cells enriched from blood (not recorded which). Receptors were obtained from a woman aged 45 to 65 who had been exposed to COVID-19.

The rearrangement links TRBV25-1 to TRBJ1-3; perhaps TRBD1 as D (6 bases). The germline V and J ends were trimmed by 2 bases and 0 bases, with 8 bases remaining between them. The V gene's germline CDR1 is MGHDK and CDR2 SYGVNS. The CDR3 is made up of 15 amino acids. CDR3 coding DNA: TGTGCCAGCAGTGAAGGGGGCCACTCTGGAAACACCATATATTTT. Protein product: CASSEGGHSGNTIYF.

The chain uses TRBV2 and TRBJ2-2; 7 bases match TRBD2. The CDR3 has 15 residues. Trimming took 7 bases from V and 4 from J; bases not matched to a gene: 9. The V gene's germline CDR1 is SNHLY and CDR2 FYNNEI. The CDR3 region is CASKMGRGITGELFF. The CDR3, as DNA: TGTGCCAGCAAAATGGGGCGGGGGATCACCGGGGAGCTGTTTTTT.

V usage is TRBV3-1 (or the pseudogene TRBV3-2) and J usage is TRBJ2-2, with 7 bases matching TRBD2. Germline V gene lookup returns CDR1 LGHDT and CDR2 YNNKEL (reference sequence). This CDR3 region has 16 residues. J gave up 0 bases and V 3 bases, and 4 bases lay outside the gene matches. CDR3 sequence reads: CASSHRGTTNTGELFF. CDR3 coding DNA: TGTGCCAGCAGCCACCGCGGGACTACGAACACCGGGGAGCTGTTTTTT.

CDR3 in DNA: TGTGCCAGTAGTTCCCTAGCGGGACGAAACACCGGGGAGCTGTTTTTT. The encoded protein is CASSSLAGRNTGELFF. This chain uses TRBV19 with TRBJ2-2; 9 bases are shared with TRBD2. Trimming took 5 bases from V and 2 from J; bases not matched to a gene: 6. Germline-derived CDR1 and CDR2 are LNHDA and SQIVND (reference sequence). There are 16 residues in the CDR3.

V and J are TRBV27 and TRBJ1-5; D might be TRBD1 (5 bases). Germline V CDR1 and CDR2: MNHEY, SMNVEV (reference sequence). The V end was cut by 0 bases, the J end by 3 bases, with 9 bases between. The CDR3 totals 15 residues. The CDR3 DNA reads TGTGCCAGCAGTTTATCCGGGGGGGTCAATCAGCCCCAGCATTTT. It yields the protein CASSLSGGVNQPQHF.

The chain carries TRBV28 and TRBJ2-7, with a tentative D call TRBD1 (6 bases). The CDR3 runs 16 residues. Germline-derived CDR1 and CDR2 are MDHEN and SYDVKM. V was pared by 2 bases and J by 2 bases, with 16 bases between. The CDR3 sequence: CASSLRQGMRPYEQYF. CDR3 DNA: TGTGCCAGCAGTTTAAGGCAGGGGATGAGGCCCTACGAGCAGTACTTC.

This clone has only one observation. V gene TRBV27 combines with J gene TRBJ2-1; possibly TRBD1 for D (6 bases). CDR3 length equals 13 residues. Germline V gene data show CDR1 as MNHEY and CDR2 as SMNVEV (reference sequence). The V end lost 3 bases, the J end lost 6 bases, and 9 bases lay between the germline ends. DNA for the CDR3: TGTGCCAGCAGTTTTAACAGGGCCAATGAGCAGTTCTTC. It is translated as CASSFNRANEQFF.

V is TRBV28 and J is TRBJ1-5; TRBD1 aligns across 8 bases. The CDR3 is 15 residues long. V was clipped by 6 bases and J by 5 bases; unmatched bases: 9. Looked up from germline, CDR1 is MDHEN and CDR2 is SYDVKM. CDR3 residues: CASRSGTGLYQPQHF. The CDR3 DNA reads TGTGCCAGCAGGTCCGGGACAGGACTTTATCAGCCCCAGCATTTT. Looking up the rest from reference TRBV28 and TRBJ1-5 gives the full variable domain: DVKVTQSSRYLVKRTGEKVFLECVQDMDHENMFWYRQDPGLGLRLIYFSYDVKMKEKGDIPEGYSVSREKKERFSLILESASTNQTSMYLCASRSGTGLYQPQHFGDGTRLSIL.

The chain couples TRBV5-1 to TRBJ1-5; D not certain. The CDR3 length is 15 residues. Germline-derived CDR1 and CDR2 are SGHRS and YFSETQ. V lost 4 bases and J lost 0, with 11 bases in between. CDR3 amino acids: CASSASFGSNQPQHF. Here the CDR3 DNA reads TGCGCCAGCAGCGCGTCTTTTGGTAGCAATCAGCCCCAGCATTTT.

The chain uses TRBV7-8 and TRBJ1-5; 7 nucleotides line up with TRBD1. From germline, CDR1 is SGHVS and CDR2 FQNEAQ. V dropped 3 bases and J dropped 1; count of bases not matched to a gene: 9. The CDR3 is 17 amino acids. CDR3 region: CASSLGGGTESNQPQHF. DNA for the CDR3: TGTGCCAGCAGCTTGGGGGGCGGGACAGAAAGCAATCAGCCCCAGCATTTT.

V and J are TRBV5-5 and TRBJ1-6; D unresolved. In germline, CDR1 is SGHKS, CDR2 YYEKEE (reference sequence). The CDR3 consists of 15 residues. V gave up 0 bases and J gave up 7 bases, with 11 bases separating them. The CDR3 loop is CASSLGADPNSPLHF. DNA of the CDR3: TGTGCCAGCAGCTTGGGGGCCGACCCCAATTCACCCCTCCACTTT.

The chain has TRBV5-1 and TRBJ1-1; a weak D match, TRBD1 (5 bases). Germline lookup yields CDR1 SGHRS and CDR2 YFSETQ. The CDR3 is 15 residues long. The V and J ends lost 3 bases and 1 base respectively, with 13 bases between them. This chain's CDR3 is CASSSLGLQNTEAFF. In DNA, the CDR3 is TGCGCCAGCAGCTCCCTGGGACTCCAGAACACTGAAGCTTTCTTT.

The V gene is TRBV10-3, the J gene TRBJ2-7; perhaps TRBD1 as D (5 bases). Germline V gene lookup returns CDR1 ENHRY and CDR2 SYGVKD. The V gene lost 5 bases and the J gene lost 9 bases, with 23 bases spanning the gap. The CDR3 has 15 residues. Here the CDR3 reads CAISRWGEPLTGQYF. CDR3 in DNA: TGTGCCATCAGTAGATGGGGCGAACCCCTTACGGGGCAGTACTTC.

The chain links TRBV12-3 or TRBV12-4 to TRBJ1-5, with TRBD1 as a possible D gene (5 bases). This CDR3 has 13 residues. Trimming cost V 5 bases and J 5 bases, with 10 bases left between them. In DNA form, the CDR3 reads TGTGCCAGCAGTAGGCAGGGCTATCAGCCCCAGCATTTT. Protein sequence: CASSRQGYQPQHF.

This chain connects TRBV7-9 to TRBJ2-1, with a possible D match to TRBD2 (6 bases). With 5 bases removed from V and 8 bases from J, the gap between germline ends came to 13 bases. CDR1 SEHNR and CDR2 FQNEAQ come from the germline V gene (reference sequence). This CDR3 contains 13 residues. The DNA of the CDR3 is TGTGCCAGCAGCCGGGGACTCAAGGATGAGCAGTTCTTC. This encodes CASSRGLKDEQFF. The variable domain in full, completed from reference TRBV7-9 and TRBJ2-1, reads DTGVSQNPRHKITKRGQNVTFRCDPISEHNRLYWYRQTLGQGPEFLTYFQNEAQLEKSRLLSDRFSAERPKGSFSTLEIQRTEQGDSAMYLCASSRGLKDEQFFGPGTRLTVL.

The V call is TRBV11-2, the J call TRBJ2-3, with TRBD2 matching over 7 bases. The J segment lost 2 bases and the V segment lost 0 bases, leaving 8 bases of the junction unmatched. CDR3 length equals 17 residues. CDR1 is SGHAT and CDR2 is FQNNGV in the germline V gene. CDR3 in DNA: TGTGCCAGCAGCTTAGATGGCGGGGGTACGTTCACAGATACGCAGTATTTT. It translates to CASSLDGGGTFTDTQYF.

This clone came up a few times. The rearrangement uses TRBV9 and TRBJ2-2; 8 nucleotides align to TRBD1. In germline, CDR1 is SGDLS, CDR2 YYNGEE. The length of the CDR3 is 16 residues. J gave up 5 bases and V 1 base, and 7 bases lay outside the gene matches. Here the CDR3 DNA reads TGTGCCAGCAGCGTAAAGGGACAGGTGGAGACCGGGGAGCTGTTTTTT. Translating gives CASSVKGQVETGELFF.

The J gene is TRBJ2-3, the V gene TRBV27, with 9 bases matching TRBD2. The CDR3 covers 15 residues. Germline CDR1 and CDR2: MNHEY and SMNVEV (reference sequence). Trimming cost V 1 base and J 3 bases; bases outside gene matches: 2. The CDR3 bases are TGTGCCAGCAGTTTATGGCTAGCGGGAACAGATACGCAGTATTTT. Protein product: CASSLWLAGTDTQYF.

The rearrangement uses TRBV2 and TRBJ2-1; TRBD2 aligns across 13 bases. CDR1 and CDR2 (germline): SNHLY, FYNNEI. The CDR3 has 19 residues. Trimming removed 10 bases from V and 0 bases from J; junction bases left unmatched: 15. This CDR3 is CANDRGLAGVTYSYNEQFF. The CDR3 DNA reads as TGTGCCAACGACCGCGGACTAGCGGGGGTTACTTACTCCTACAATGAGCAGTTCTTC.

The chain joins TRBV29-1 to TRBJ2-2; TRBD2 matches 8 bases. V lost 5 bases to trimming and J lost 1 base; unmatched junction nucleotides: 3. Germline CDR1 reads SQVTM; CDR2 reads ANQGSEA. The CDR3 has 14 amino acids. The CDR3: CSVKSGGNTGELFF. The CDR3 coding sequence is TGCAGCGTTAAAAGCGGGGGGAACACCGGGGAGCTGTTTTTT.

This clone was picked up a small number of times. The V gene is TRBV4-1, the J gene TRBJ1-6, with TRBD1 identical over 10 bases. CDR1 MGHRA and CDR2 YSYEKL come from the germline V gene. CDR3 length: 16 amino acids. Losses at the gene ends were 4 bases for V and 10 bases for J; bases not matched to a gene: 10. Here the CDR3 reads CASSPTTGQGRSPLHF. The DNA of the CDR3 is TGCGCCAGCAGCCCAACTACGGGACAGGGGCGATCACCCCTCCACTTT.

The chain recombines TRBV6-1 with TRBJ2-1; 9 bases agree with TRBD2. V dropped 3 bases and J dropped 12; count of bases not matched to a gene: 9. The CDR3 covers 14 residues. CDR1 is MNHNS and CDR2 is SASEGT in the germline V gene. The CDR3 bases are TGTGCCAGCAGTGACCCGGGACTAGCAGGTCGGCAGTTCTTC. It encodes CASSDPGLAGRQFF.

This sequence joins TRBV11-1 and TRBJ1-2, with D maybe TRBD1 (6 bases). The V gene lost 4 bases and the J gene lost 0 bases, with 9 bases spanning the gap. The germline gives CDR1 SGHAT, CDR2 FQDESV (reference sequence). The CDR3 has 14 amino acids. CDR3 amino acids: CASSSRTANYGYTF. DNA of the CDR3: TGTGCCAGCAGCTCGCGGACAGCTAACTATGGCTACACCTTC.

CDR3 sequence: CASSQGAGTVSYEQYF. CDR3 bases: TGTGCCAGCAGCCAAGGAGCCGGGACAGTATCCTACGAGCAGTACTTC. The V call is TRBV9, the J call TRBJ2-7; 7 bases are shared with TRBD1. This CDR3 spans 16 amino acids. Germline loops: CDR1 SGDLS, CDR2 YYNGEE. V shed 4 bases and J 1 base; nucleotides not matched to a gene: 11.

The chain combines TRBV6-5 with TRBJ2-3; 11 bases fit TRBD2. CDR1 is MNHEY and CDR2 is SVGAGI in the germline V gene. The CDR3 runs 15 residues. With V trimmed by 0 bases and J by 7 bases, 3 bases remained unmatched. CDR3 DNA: TGTGCCAGCAGTTACTCACTAGCGGGGGCTAATACGCAGTATTTT. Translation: CASSYSLAGANTQYF.

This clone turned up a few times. CDR3 amino acids: CAWRTGAYNSPLHF. DNA for the CDR3: TGTGCCTGGAGGACAGGGGCCTATAATTCACCCCTCCACTTT. This chain links TRBV30 with TRBJ1-6, with 8 positions matching TRBD1. Germline V gene sequence: CDR1 GTSNPN, CDR2 SVGIG (reference sequence). The CDR3 extends over 14 amino acids. V shed 3 bases, J shed 2 bases, and the junction held 0 bases outside the gene matches.

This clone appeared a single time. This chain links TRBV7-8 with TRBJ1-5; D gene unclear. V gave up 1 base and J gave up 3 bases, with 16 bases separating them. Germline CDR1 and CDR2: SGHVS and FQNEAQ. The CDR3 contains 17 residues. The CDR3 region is CASSLEYSGSVNQPQHF. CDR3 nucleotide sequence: TGTGCCAGCAGCTTAGAATACTCGGGTTCAGTCAATCAGCCCCAGCATTTT. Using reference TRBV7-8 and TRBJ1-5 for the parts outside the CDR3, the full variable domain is GAGVSQSPRYKVAKRGQDVALRCDPISGHVSLFWYQQALGQGPEFLTYFQNEAQLDKSGLPSDRFFAERPEGSVSTLKIQRTQQEDSAVYLCASSLEYSGSVNQPQHFGDGTRLSIL.